This TCR beta chain was identified in a study of T cell responses to AZD1222 COVID-19 vaccine. Study results and caveats: White British people made up most donors, females outnumbered males, and clonal diversity was possibly underestimated. Breadth and depth of Spike-specific TCRs rose after two AZD1222 doses. Reportedly, nearly half of unique spike TCRs recognized epitopes outside B.1.351/B.1.1.7 mutations.

Germline V gene lookup returns CDR1 SEHNR and CDR2 FQNEAQ (reference sequence). The CDR3 loop spans 11 amino acids. The V and J ends lost 2 bases and 8 bases respectively, with 3 bases between them. Note on this clone: Antigen: not known.

TCRdb's table, derived via immunoSEQ multiplex PCR, lists solely in-frame clones and lacks some. The sample comprises fewer than 150,000 clones, about 92% of which are singletons, and 4.5% to 5.5% rests with the top ten. The clonotype was recovered from an adult in good health. J is TRBJ1-4 and V is TRBV7-9; D is unresolved. The sequences come from peripheral blood, collected on day 0 of AZD1222 vaccination. The CDR3 nucleotides read TGTGCCAGCAGCTTAAACGAAAAACTGTTTTTT. Its translation is CASSLNEKLFF.